Listed below are T cell receptor beta chains from one sample, sequenced in a study of blood T cell repertoires in COVID-19. The repertoire was sequenced with immunoSEQ multiplex PCR; TCRdb's copy has only in-frame clones and lacks some. The sample holds about 200,000 clones, 80% seen once. The sequenced material came from peripheral blood. Receptor source: a woman in her sixties or seventies with acute or convalescent COVID-19. Each CDR3 is given with its conserved first and last residue. A D gene is named only where the DNA matches it firmly. Not every row has a clone size; where given, it reads once, few, many or a size class.

j_gene	abundance	v_gene	d_gene	CDR3nt	CDR3aa
TRBJ1-2	-	TRBV10-1	-	TGCGCCAGCAGTGAGTCGCACGAAGGGACACGGACTTTAGACTATGGCTACACCTTC	CASSESHEGTRTLDYGYTF
TRBJ2-2	-	TRBV25-1	-	TGTGCCAGCAGTGACCCGGAGGTGGTAGTTGGCGGGGAGCTGTTTTTT	CASSDPEVVVGGELFF
TRBJ2-3	-	TRBV11-2	TRBD2	TGTGCCAGCAGCTTAGATCCAGCGGGGACTTACACAGATACGCAGTATTTT	CASSLDPAGTYTDTQYF
TRBJ2-5	-	TRBV4-1	TRBD2	TGCGCCAGCAGCCAAGAGGTCCCTAGCGGGGGCCAAGAGACCCAGTACTTC	CASSQEVPSGGQETQYF
TRBJ2-1	-	TRBV6-4	-	TGTGCCAGCAGTGACTCGCCCCTTTGGTACGTCCCACCCAGGCCCTACAATGAGCAGTTCTTC	CASSDSPLWYVPPRPYNEQFF
TRBJ2-5	few	TRBV2	TRBD2	TGTGCCAGCAGTCGACTAGCGGGGGTTTCAGAGACCCAGTACTTC	CASSRLAGVSETQYF
TRBJ2-2	-	TRBV5-1	-	TGCGCCAGCAGCTTGATGGGAGACGGGGAGCTGTTTTTT	CASSLMGDGELFF
TRBJ1-1	few	TRBV28	-	TGTGCCAGCAGTCCGGGAACCGAAGCTTTCTTT	CASSPGTEAFF
TRBJ2-1	-	TRBV7-2	-	TGTGCCAGCAGCTTAGACAGGGTGGTGTTCTTC	CASSLDRVVFF
TRBJ2-3	-	TRBV18	-	TGTGCCAGCTCACCACGAGGGGGGGGGCCGCAGACTGTTACGCAGTATTTT	CASSPRGGGPQTVTQYF
TRBJ2-1	-	TRBV29-1	-	TGCAGCACAGCTTCTTCTCGATCCTACAATGAGCAGTTCTTC	CSTASSRSYNEQFF
TRBJ2-7	-	TRBV5-1	TRBD1	TGCGCCAGCAGCTTGGAGGGGGCCTACTTCGAGCAGTACTTC	CASSLEGAYFEQYF
TRBJ2-2	-	TRBV7-8	TRBD1	TGTGCCAGCAGCAACCGGGACAGGGCCACCGGGGAGCTGTTTTTT	CASSNRDRATGELFF
TRBJ2-7	-	TRBV5-4	TRBD2	TGTGCCAGCAGCTCTTCCGGGACTAGCGACGAGCAGTACTTC	CASSSSGTSDEQYF
TRBJ1-2	few	TRBV5-1	-	TGCGCCAGCAGCCCCGGGGGGGAGGAAGGCTACACCTTC	CASSPGGEEGYTF
TRBJ2-3	-	TRBV9	-	TGTGCCAGCAGCGTGTGGACTGGGGGGAATTTGGATACGCAGTATTTT	CASSVWTGGNLDTQYF
TRBJ2-3	-	TRBV5-1	TRBD1	TGCGCCAGCAGCCCGGACAGGGGGCTGGCAGATACGCAGTATTTT	CASSPDRGLADTQYF
TRBJ1-1	few	TRBV24-1	TRBD1	TGTGCCACCAGTGCCACGACAGGGGCCTACACTGAAGCTTTCTTT	CATSATTGAYTEAFF
TRBJ2-7	-	TRBV3-1/TRBV3-2	TRBD2	TGTGCCAGCAGCCAAGGGTGGACTAGCGCCGAGCAGTACTTC	CASSQGWTSAEQYF
TRBJ2-7	-	TRBV7-9	-	TGTGCCAGCACCCCAGGAGAGGGTTTTTACGAGCAGTACTTC	CASTPGEGFYEQYF
TRBJ1-3	-	TRBV7-6	-	TGTGCCAGCAGCTCATTGACGGGGAGCTCTGGAAACACCATATATTTT	CASSSLTGSSGNTIYF
TRBJ2-3	-	TRBV4-2	-	TGTGCCAGCAGCCAAAATCAGGGGGGCCCAGATACGCAGTATTTT	CASSQNQGGPDTQYF
TRBJ2-1	-	TRBV11-2	-	TGTGCCAGCAGCTTAAATCGCGGGATGCACAATGAGCAGTTCTTC	CASSLNRGMHNEQFF
TRBJ1-5	-	TRBV6-5	-	TGTGCCAGCACCGAAAGGGGTTATAGCAATCAGCCCCAGCATTTT	CASTERGYSNQPQHF
TRBJ1-5	-	TRBV18	-	TGTGCCAGCTCTCTGGGGCAGGGGAGGGGGAATCAGCCCCAGCATTTT	CASSLGQGRGNQPQHF
TRBJ1-4	-	TRBV25-1	-	TGTGCCAGCAGTGAAACCAGCCCGGGGAGAGAAAAACTGTTTTTT	CASSETSPGREKLFF
TRBJ1-1	-	TRBV5-1	TRBD1	TGCGCCAGCAGCAGGGGACAGGAGAACACTGAAGCTTTCTTT	CASSRGQENTEAFF
TRBJ2-3	-	TRBV11-3	TRBD2	TGTGCCAGCAGCGCTGGGACTAGCGGGCTAGGCACAGATACGCAGTATTTT	CASSAGTSGLGTDTQYF
TRBJ1-2	-	TRBV29-1	TRBD1	TGCAGCGTTCATGGACAGGGCGGCTACACCTTC	CSVHGQGGYTF
TRBJ2-1	-	TRBV5-1	TRBD2	TGCGCCAGCAGCTTTGGGGCCGGGACTAGCGGTTACAATGAGCAGTTCTTC	CASSFGAGTSGYNEQFF
TRBJ1-4	-	TRBV27	TRBD1	TGTGCCAGCAGGACAGGGAGTGAAAAACTGTTTTTT	CASRTGSEKLFF
TRBJ1-4	-	TRBV16	TRBD1	TGTGCCAGCAGCCAAAACAGGGGTGAAAAACTGTTTTTT	CASSQNRGEKLFF
TRBJ1-5	-	TRBV12-3/TRBV12-4	-	TGTGCCAGCAGTTTTAATAGCAATCAGCCCCAGCATTTT	CASSFNSNQPQHF
TRBJ1-4	-	TRBV12-2	-	TGTGCAAGTCGCTTAGAGACAGGGGGCTATGAAAAACTGTTTTTT	CASRLETGGYEKLFF
TRBJ2-5	-	TRBV18	TRBD2	TGTGCCAGCTCAGGAGGGACTAATAGGATAGAGACCCAGTACTTC	CASSGGTNRIETQYF
TRBJ1-2	-	TRBV5-6	-	TGTGCCAGCAGCGGAAAGGGAGCAAGCTATGGCTACACCTTC	CASSGKGASYGYTF
TRBJ2-1	few	TRBV19	TRBD2	TGTGCCAGTAAATTTGCGGGGGGGTACAATGAGCAGTTCTTC	CASKFAGGYNEQFF
TRBJ2-5	-	TRBV29-1	TRBD1	TGCAGCGCGGGGACAGGGGGCATGGTGGGTCGGCAAGAGACCCAGTACTTC	CSAGTGGMVGRQETQYF
TRBJ1-5	-	TRBV4-1	-	TGCGCCAGCAGCCAAGGGGAGGGAGAGAGGGTCAATCAGCCCCAGCATTTT	CASSQGEGERVNQPQHF
TRBJ2-1	-	TRBV2	-	TGTGCCAGCAGTTATAACAGGGAGCAGTTCTTC	CASSYNREQFF
TRBJ2-7	-	TRBV7-9	TRBD2	TGTGCCAGCAGCTACCGGACTAGCGGGGGGGACGAGCAGTACTTC	CASSYRTSGGDEQYF
TRBJ2-7	-	TRBV12-5	TRBD2	TGTGCTAGTGGTGTCGGACTAGACTCCTACGAGCAGTACTTC	CASGVGLDSYEQYF
TRBJ2-2	-	TRBV25-1	TRBD1	TGTGCCAGCAGTGGGCGGACAGGGGGGATCGGGGAGCTGTTTTTT	CASSGRTGGIGELFF
TRBJ2-7	-	TRBV18	TRBD1	TGTGCCAGCTCACGAGGGACAGAGCCCTACGAGCAGTACTTC	CASSRGTEPYEQYF
TRBJ2-5	-	TRBV3-1/TRBV3-2	TRBD1	TGTGCCAGCAGCCAAGGGTTGACAAACAGGGGCAAAGAGACCCAGTACTTC	CASSQGLTNRGKETQYF
TRBJ2-1	once	TRBV10-2	-	TGCGCCAGCAGTGACCCCATTTTGAATGAGCAGTTCTTC	CASSDPILNEQFF
TRBJ2-5	-	TRBV18	-	TGTGCCAGCTCACCTCGGGCAGGGAACCAAGAGACCCAGTACTTC	CASSPRAGNQETQYF
TRBJ2-5	-	TRBV5-4	TRBD1	TGTGCCAGCAGCATTCGACAGGGCAAAGAGACCCAGTACTTC	CASSIRQGKETQYF
TRBJ2-7	-	TRBV10-1	TRBD2	TGCGCCAGTAGTGAGTTGGCTAGCGGAGACTACGAGCAGTACTTC	CASSELASGDYEQYF
TRBJ1-3	-	TRBV11-2	-	TGTGCCAGCAGCTTATCAGGAGGCGGGTATGGAAACACCATATATTTT	CASSLSGGGYGNTIYF
TRBJ1-2	-	TRBV12-3/TRBV12-4	-	TGTGCCAGCAAGACTTGGGTAATAGGTTACTACACCTTC	CASKTWVIGYYTF
TRBJ2-7	-	TRBV27	TRBD1	TGTGCCAGCACGTACACCGGGACAGGGATGGGTCGGGTCTACTTC	CASTYTGTGMGRVYF
TRBJ1-2	-	TRBV6-1	-	TGTGCCAGCAGTGAAGCCAGGGGCTATGGCTACACCTTC	CASSEARGYGYTF